This T cell receptor (beta chain) was recorded in a study of shared clonotypes between healthy human individuals (dated by TCRdb to about 2020). Notes on the research overall: The cohort included three men and a couple of women between 18 and 49 years of age. For each donor, three plates each were used for CD4 naive and CD4 memory, two plates were used for CD8 naive, and one plate was used for CD8 memory. To estimate repertoire size and how much clonotypes are shared between individuals, the study performed deep sequencing of blood TCR repertoires from a few healthy adults. Different laboratories and diverse techniques were used to prepare libraries and sequence TCR repertoires, to increase sequencing depth and limit assay-specific biases. Leukapheresis yielded between about 0.9 and 9.5 billion PBMCs per donor. Overall study outcomes, separate from this receptor: Across four donors, around 5% of naive CD4, roughly 3.4% of naive CD8, about 2.3% of memory CD4, and about 0.4% of memory CD8 clonotypes were shared. Even with the large sequencing depth, rarefaction of the sorted-subset datasets indicated that sequencing was incomplete. Sampling was limited to blood, and TCR repertoires in tissue likely differ from TCR repertoires in blood. Estimated clonotype richness was generally larger for naive than for memory subsets. Because the study included only a small number of donors, the genetic and exposure-history diversity represented was limited. Clonotypes shared by all four sorted-subset donors showed higher generation probabilities than non-shared clonotypes. Pairwise subsampling indicated that sequencing depth was expected to affect the degree of clonotype sharing among donors.

The donors were healthy, HIV-negative adults who had no recently reported acute infections or vaccinations. All donors were Caucasian adults living in Nashville, Tennessee, USA. CD4+ T cells were enriched by magnetic negative selection, after which naive cells were positively selected on CD45RA and the negative fraction was taken as the memory subset. After blood collection by leukapheresis, PBMCs were isolated using Ficoll-Histopaque density gradient centrifugation and then cryopreserved in the vapor phase of liquid nitrogen. Purity and quantity of every magnetically sorted T cell population were checked by analytical flow cytometry. From each sorted fraction, genomic DNA was isolated and quantified by UV absorbance on a Nanodrop 2000c. The CDR3 numbers 13 residues from cysteine through phenylalanine. Just CDR3 DNA is preserved here, 39 bases in frame from base 1. According to the germline V gene, CDR1 reads ENHRY and CDR2 reads SYGVKD. V was cut back by 10 bases and J by 2 bases, leaving a gap of 12 bases between them.

Comment on this clone: Its antigen remains undetermined. The input lacks base qualities; no much larger clone sits a single base away.

Using the deep immunoSEQ assay, multiplex PCR amplified TCR CDR3 regions from genomic DNA. Genomic DNA extracted from each cell subset was distributed evenly over all wells of several immunoSEQ 96-well plates, and each plate served as one replicate. For sorted subsets, approximately 200 ng of genomic DNA, equivalent to tens of thousands of T cell genomes, went into each replicate PCR. Purified libraries were measured with a Qubit 3.0 fluorometer, size-checked on a Bioanalyzer 2100, and measured again with the KAPA Library Quantification kit. Every immunoSEQ 96-well plate was sequenced on a dedicated single-read 150-cycle Illumina NextSeq 550 flow cell. Per the source publication's procedure: The immunoSEQ output contained only junctional sequences without quality scores, so filtering could not match that applied to full-length reads. Sequences were annotated with PyIR, a Python wrapper for IgBLAST v1.9, and V/J genes and CDR3 were assigned using IMGT germline references. Reads were removed for weak V/J assignments (E-value above 1e-6), missing CDR3, stop codons, out-of-frame junctions, or ambiguous translated residues. V3J clonotypes were defined as sequences sharing the same inferred V gene, J gene, and CDR3 amino acid sequence. Percentage overlap between repertoires was computed as shared unique clonotypes divided by the size of the smaller repertoire. Repertoire richness was assessed with RTK rarefaction, the Chao1 estimator, and Recon v2.1 estimates of unobserved clonotypes. For all TCRbeta clonotypes obtained by the gDNA method from a few donors, generation probabilities were computed with OLGA. In TCRdb, the immuneACCESS table is reduced to in-frame sequences with V and J assigned. These tables do not hold every clone; where another copy was compared, an unresolved V gene accounts for under half, and the others remain unexplained. The V and J calls and clone size were taken over from that table, and D and trimming were inferred from the DNA. The sample yields some 1 million clones; around 74% were counted once. Of the sample, around 1.5% falls within the top ten clones.

The chain links TRBV10-3 with TRBJ1-3; tentative D gene TRBD1, with 5 bases matching. The sample was memory CD4+ T cells sorted from blood. According to the study, the label for this sample's cell subset or site signals: CD45RA-negative fraction. The sequence came from a man between 18 and 29 years old in good health. The CDR3 reads as follows: CASGDGAGNTIYF. The sequenced DNA: TGTGCCAGCGGGGACGGAGCTGGAAACACCATATATTTT.